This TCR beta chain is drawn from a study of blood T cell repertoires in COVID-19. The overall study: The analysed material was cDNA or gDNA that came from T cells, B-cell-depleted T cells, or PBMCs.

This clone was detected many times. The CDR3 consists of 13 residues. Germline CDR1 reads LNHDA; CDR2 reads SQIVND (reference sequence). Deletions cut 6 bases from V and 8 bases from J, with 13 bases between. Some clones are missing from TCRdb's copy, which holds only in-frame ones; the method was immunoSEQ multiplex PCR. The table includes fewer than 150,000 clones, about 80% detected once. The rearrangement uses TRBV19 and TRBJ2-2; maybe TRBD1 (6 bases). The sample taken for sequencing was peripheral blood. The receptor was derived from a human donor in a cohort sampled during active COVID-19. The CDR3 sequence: CASRGQGLGELFF. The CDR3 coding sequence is TGTGCCAGTAGGGGCCAGGGGCTGGGGGAGCTGTTTTTT.